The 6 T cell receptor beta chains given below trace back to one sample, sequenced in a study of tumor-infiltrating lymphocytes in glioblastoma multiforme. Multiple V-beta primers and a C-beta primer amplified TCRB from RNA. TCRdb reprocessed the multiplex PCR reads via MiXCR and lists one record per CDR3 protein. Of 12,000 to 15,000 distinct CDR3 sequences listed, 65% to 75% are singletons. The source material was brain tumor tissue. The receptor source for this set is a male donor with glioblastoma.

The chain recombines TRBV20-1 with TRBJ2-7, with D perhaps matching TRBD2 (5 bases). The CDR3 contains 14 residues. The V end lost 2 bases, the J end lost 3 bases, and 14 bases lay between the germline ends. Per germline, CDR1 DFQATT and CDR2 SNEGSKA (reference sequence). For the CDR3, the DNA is TGCAGTGCTAGATTCCCTGGACGGGACTACGAGCAGTACTTC. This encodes CSARFPGRDYEQYF.

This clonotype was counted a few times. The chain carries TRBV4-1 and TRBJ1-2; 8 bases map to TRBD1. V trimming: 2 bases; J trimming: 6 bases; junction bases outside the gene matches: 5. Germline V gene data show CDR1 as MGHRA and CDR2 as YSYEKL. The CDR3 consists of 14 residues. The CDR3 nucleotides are TGCGCCAGCAGCCAAAGGACAGGGTACGATGGCTACACCTTC. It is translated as CASSQRTGYDGYTF.

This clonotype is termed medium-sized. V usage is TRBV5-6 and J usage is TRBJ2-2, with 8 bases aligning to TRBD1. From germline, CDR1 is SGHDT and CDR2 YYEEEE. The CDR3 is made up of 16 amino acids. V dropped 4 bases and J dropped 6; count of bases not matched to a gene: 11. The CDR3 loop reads CASSPERLQGAGELFF. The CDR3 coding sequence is TGTGCCAGCAGCCCGGAAAGGCTACAGGGGGCCGGGGAGCTGTTTTTT. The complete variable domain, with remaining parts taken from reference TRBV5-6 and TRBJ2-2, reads DAGVTQSPTHLIKTRGQQVTLRCSPKSGHDTVSWYQQALGQGPQFIFQYYEEEERQRGNFPDRFSGHQFPNYSSELNVNALLLGDSALYLCASSPERLQGAGELFFGEGSRLTVL.

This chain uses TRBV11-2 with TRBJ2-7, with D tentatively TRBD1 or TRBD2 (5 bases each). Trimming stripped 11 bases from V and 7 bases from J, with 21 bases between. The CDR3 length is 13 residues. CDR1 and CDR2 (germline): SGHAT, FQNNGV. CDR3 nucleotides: TGTGCCGTCAGCTCCGGGACCCTCAGAGAGCAGTACTTC. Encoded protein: CAVSSGTLREQYF.

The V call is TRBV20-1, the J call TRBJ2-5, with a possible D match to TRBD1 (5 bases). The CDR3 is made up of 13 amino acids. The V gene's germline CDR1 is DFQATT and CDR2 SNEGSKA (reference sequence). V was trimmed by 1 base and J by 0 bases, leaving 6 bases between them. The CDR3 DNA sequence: TGCAGTGCTAGAGGGGGCCACCAAGAGACCCAGTACTTC. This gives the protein CSARGGHQETQYF.

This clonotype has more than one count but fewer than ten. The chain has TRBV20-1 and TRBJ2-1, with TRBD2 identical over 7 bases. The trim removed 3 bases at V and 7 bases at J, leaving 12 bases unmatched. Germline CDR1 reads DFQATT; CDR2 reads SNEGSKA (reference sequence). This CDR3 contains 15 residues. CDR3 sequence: CSASGLDSRFNEQFF. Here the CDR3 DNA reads TGCAGTGCTAGCGGACTAGATTCCCGCTTTAATGAGCAGTTCTTC.